This TCR beta chain was sequenced during a study of blood T cell repertoires in COVID-19. Looking at the study overall: The United States, Italy and Spain supplied acute and convalescent COVID-19 samples. PBMCs, B-cell-depleted T cells, or T cells were the source of the cDNA or gDNA that made up the material.

Repertoires were generated with immunoSEQ multiplex PCR, while TCRdb's copy carries only in-frame clones and drops some. The data show hundreds of thousands of clones, roughly 90% seen once. Each participant's cohort was designated according to participant-reported clinical history. With 6 bases clipped from V and 3 bases from J, the junction kept 7 bases outside the gene matches. The CDR3 totals 15 residues. Germline V gene lookup returns CDR1 MGHRA and CDR2 YSYEKL. This chain links TRBV4-1 with TRBJ2-5, with TRBD2 identical over 10 bases. Specimen: PBMCs or T cells enriched from blood (not recorded which). This TCR was sampled from a woman aged 50 to 60 who had recovered from COVID-19. CDR3 DNA: TGCGCCAGCAGTCACGGGCTAGCGGGAGAAGAGACCCAGTACTTC. Its translation: CASSHGLAGEETQYF.